This T cell receptor (beta chain) derives from a study of post-analysis software for immune sequencing data. Study details: Relapsing-remitting, secondary progressive and progressive-relapsing multiple sclerosis courses were included. Study findings and constraints: TRBV5-6, TRBV5-1 and TRBV20-1 were among five TRBV segments more frequent in patients than controls. For normalized Chao1 diversity, multiple sclerosis patients scored significantly lower than controls did.

Unique molecular identifiers were carried by the TCR beta cDNA libraries. TCRdb independently ran MiXCR on the PCR reads; one entry per CDR3 protein. The sample shows some 700,000 distinct CDR3 sequences, 59% of them seen only once. The V gene's germline CDR1 is SGDLS and CDR2 YYNGEE. The V and J ends lost 4 bases and 8 bases respectively, with 12 bases between them. The CDR3 loop spans 13 amino acids. Concerning this clonotype: Its antigen is currently unknown.

This chain links TRBV9 with TRBJ1-4; perhaps TRBD1 as D (5 bases). Sequenced material: blood. The TCR comes from a girl aged 2 to 9 with multiple sclerosis. The CDR3 coding sequence is TGTGCCAGCAGCTCACAGGTCCGGGAAAAACTGTTTTTT. It is translated as CASSSQVREKLFF.